This T cell receptor beta chain was identified during a study of shared clonotypes between healthy human individuals. Generated by immunoSEQ multiplex PCR, the TCRdb table keeps only in-frame clones and is missing some. The sample includes about 2 million clones, roughly 94% of them seen just once. CDR1 and CDR2 from the germline V gene are SNHLY and FYNNEI. The V gene end was trimmed by 6 bases and the J gene end by 4 bases; junction bases not matched to a gene: 5. CDR3 length equals 16 residues. The V call is TRBV2, the J call TRBJ2-5; the match to TRBD2 covers 16 bases. The sequence came from a man aged 18 to 29 in good health. Specimen: naive CD4+ T cells sorted from blood. Noted subset: CD45RA+ positively selected. The CDR3 nucleotides read TGTGCCAGCAGCCCGGGACTAGCGGGAGGGCTAGAGACCCAGTACTTC. Translating it yields CASSPGLAGGLETQYF.